This TCR beta chain comes out of a study of blood T cell repertoires in COVID-19. Study at large: Sites in the United States, Italy and Spain provided acute and convalescent COVID-19 samples.

Profiled with immunoSEQ multiplex PCR; TCRdb holds only in-frame clones, not every one. The data show roughly 120,000 clones, 90% seen once. Recruited during active infection, patients (from Seattle) were subsequently followed longitudinally. CDR3 length equals 14 residues. CDR1 is SGHRS and CDR2 is YFSETQ in the germline V gene. Trimming took 4 bases from V and 3 from J, leaving 12 bases between them. Sequenced input: peripheral blood. The chain recombines TRBV5-1 with TRBJ2-3, with a weak D call TRBD2 (5 bases). This TCR derives from a woman in her fifties or sixties with COVID-19, enrolled during active disease. The CDR3 bases are TGCGCCAGCAGCAGTCAGAGCGGTACAGATACGCAGTATTTT. Protein: CASSSQSGTDTQYF.